These T cell receptor beta chains were read from a single sample in a study of regulatory T cells in long-lasting Graves disease. One entry per CDR3 protein results from TCRdb running MiXCR on the multiplex PCR reads. The sample has roughly 400,000 distinct CDR3 sequences; about a fifth are singletons. Sequenced material: peripheral blood mononuclear cells (PBMCs), taken when the disease was refractory, from a patient treated with antithyroid drugs. The source of these receptors is a female donor with Graves disease. The CDR3 runs from the conserved cysteine through the conserved F or W. Each record gives: V gene, J gene, D gene, clone size, CDR3 DNA, CDR3 protein. The D gene is left open where the match is weak. A row's size may be missing; if present it is once, few, many or a size class.

TRBV7-6	TRBJ2-3	.	.	TGTGCCAGCAGCTTAGCGCCAGTTCCAGATACGCAGTATTTT	CASSLAPVPDTQYF
TRBV7-2	TRBJ2-7	.	many	TGTGCCAGCAGCTCCTTAATGGTGGTCGAGCAGTACTTC	CASSSLMVVEQYF
TRBV29-1	TRBJ2-7	.	once	TGCAGCGTTGCTGACCAGAGGCCGGCATACGAGCAGTACTTC	CSVADQRPAYEQYF
TRBV28	TRBJ1-2	TRBD1	many	TGTGCCAGCAGTTCCGGACAGGGTTCAGTCTATGGCTACACCTTC	CASSSGQGSVYGYTF
TRBV6-1	TRBJ2-6	.	few	TGTGCCAGCCATGACGGGGGCTCTGGGGCCAACGTCCTGACTTTC	CASHDGGSGANVLTF
TRBV9	TRBJ2-5	TRBD2	many	TGTGCCAGCAGCGTAGGAGCGGGAGAGGGAGAGACCCAGTACTTC	CASSVGAGEGETQYF
TRBV10-3	TRBJ2-2	.	.	TGTGCCATCACCAGGACAGAGAACACCGGGGAGCTGTTTTTT	CAITRTENTGELFF
TRBV12-3/TRBV12-4	TRBJ1-3	.	.	TGTGCCAGCAGTTCAGGGGTTTTCGGAAACACCATATATTTT	CASSSGVFGNTIYF
TRBV9	TRBJ2-7	.	few	TGTGCCAGCAGCGCTCGAGTAAATCCCTACGAGCAGTACTTC	CASSARVNPYEQYF
TRBV20-1	TRBJ2-2	.	.	TGCAGTGCTAGAGTCCGGGGGCGAGACACCGGGGAGCTGTTTTTT	CSARVRGRDTGELFF
TRBV27	TRBJ2-3	TRBD2	.	TGTGCCAGCAGTTTATATAGCGGGAGTGAAGCAGATACGCAGTATTTT	CASSLYSGSEADTQYF
TRBV12-3/TRBV12-4	TRBJ2-2	.	few	TGTGCCAGCAGGGTGGACCTGAACACCGGGGAGCTGTTTTTT	CASRVDLNTGELFF
TRBV6-4	TRBJ2-5	.	.	TGTGCCAGCAGTGATAGGGGTCGAGAGACCCAGTACTTC	CASSDRGRETQYF
TRBV3-1	TRBJ1-1	TRBD1	many	TGTGCCAGCAGCCCTACCCCGGGACAGGGGGCGAGTACTGAAGCTTTCTTT	CASSPTPGQGASTEAFF
TRBV6-1	TRBJ2-1	TRBD2	.	TGTGCCACGGTGGGACTACCTAATTACAATGAGCAGTTCTTC	CATVGLPNYNEQFF
TRBV7-9	TRBJ1-1	.	few	TGTGCCAGCAGCTTGGTCGGGGAAATGACTGAAGCTTTCTTT	CASSLVGEMTEAFF
TRBV18	TRBJ1-4	.	many	TGTGCCAGCTCACCAGGGAGGGAAAAACTGTTTTTT	CASSPGREKLFF
TRBV7-8	TRBJ2-7	.	many	TGTGCCAGCAGCGTCAGTCCCGCCTACGAGCAGTACTTC	CASSVSPAYEQYF
TRBV19	TRBJ2-5	TRBD2	.	TGTGCCAGTAGTGCCGGGAGGGCCTTTGGGGAGACCCAGTACTTC	CASSAGRAFGETQYF
TRBV9	TRBJ2-2	TRBD1	many	TGTGCCAGCAGTCCCCGGACAGGGGGCAACGGGGAGCTGTTTTTT	CASSPRTGGNGELFF
TRBV6-6	TRBJ2-1	TRBD2	.	TGTGCCAGCAGTTATTGGGGACTAGCCGAGCCTGAGCAGTTCTTC	CASSYWGLAEPEQFF
TRBV27	TRBJ1-1	.	.	TGTGCCAGCAGTTTAGGTGGGGGAGGTGCTGAAGCTTTCTTT	CASSLGGGGAEAFF
TRBV6-2/TRBV6-3	TRBJ2-5	TRBD2	.	TGTGCCAGCACCTTTCACCTGAATGGCGGGAGTAGGGTAGAGACCCAGTACTTC	CASTFHLNGGSRVETQYF
TRBV20-1	TRBJ2-5	TRBD1	many	TGCAGTGCTCTAGGACAGGAAGAGACCCAGTACTTC	CSALGQEETQYF
TRBV4-3	TRBJ1-2	.	.	TGCGCCAGCAGCCTATCTCCGGGGTCTAACTATGGCTACACCTTC	CASSLSPGSNYGYTF
TRBV6-2/TRBV6-3	TRBJ2-5	TRBD2	many	TGTGCCAGCAGTTACGAAGCGGGAGGGCCGGGCAAGGAGACCCAGTACTTC	CASSYEAGGPGKETQYF